Following are 11 T cell receptor beta chains from one sample sequenced in a study of blood T cell repertoires in COVID-19. TCRdb's table, derived via immunoSEQ multiplex PCR, lists solely in-frame clones and lacks some. The sample contains 230,000 or so clones, around 75% of which appear only once. The sequencing sample was made of peripheral blood. All receptors come from a human donor in a cohort sampled during active COVID-19.

The chain joins TRBV5-4 to TRBJ2-7, with 11 bases aligning to TRBD1. The V segment lost 0 bases and the J segment 6 bases; nucleotides outside the gene matches: 5. Germline values: CDR1 SGHNT, CDR2 YYREEE (reference sequence). The CDR3 length is 15 residues. The DNA for the CDR3 is TGTGCCAGCAGCTTGGTTCTCGGACAGGGGGCCGAGCAGTACTTC. This codes for CASSLVLGQGAEQYF.

The sample holds a few counts of this clone. This chain links TRBV7-9 with TRBJ1-6; a possible D gene is TRBD1 (6 bases). Between the trimmed V and J ends, which lost 3 bases and 10 bases, there was a span of 16 bases. Germline CDR1 is SEHNR and CDR2 is FQNEAQ (reference sequence). This CDR3 is 15 amino acids long. The CDR3 spells CASSFQAAGESPLHF. The CDR3 DNA reads as TGTGCCAGCAGCTTCCAGGCCGCAGGGGAGTCACCCCTCCACTTT.

This clone was found a few times. J is TRBJ2-1 and V is TRBV7-3; 8 nucleotides align to TRBD2. V was clipped by 5 bases and J by 8 bases; unmatched bases: 8. The germline gives CDR1 SGHTA, CDR2 FQGTGA. The CDR3 has 14 residues. The CDR3: CASSDGTRGYEQFF. The CDR3 DNA sequence: TGTGCCAGCAGCGACGGGACTAGGGGCTATGAGCAGTTCTTC. Combining the CDR3 with reference TRBV7-3 and TRBJ2-1 gives the whole variable domain GAGVSQTPSNKVTEKGKYVELRCDPISGHTALYWYRQSLGQGPEFLIYFQGTGAADDSGLPNDRFFAVRPEGSVSTLKIQRTERGDSAVYLCASSDGTRGYEQFFGPGTRLTVL.

This clone was seen a single time. CDR3 loop: CASSLRTTSNTDTQYF. Here the CDR3 DNA reads TGTGCCAGCAGTTTGCGGACTACCTCGAACACAGATACGCAGTATTTT. The genes are TRBV27 and TRBJ2-3, with D possibly TRBD2 on 6 matching bases. CDR1 and CDR2 from the germline V gene are MNHEY and SMNVEV (reference sequence). This CDR3 spans 16 amino acids. V was cut by 3 bases and J by 2 bases, with 15 bases left in between.

The genes are TRBV4-2 and TRBJ2-1; D is possibly TRBD2 (6 bases). Germline values: CDR1 LGHNA, CDR2 YNFKEQ. The ends were cut back, 6 bases at V and 3 bases at J, with 18 bases in the middle. The CDR3 is made up of 16 amino acids. CDR3 residues: CASSTQLAFIYNEQFF. For the CDR3, the DNA is TGTGCCAGCAGTACTCAACTAGCATTTATCTACAATGAGCAGTTCTTC.

The genes are TRBV24-1 and TRBJ1-2; D gene ambiguous. Trimming took off 4 bases at V and 7 bases at J, with 9 bases between the two ends. Looked up from germline, CDR1 is KGHDR and CDR2 is SFDVKD. The length of the CDR3 is 12 residues. CDR3 sequence reads: CATSDPGVGYTF. In nucleotides, the CDR3 is TGTGCCACCAGTGACCCAGGTGTTGGCTACACCTTC.

This clone was observed a handful of times. This chain connects TRBV7-2 to TRBJ1-4; a possible D gene is TRBD1 (5 bases). The length of the CDR3 is 15 residues. With 3 bases removed from V and 1 base from J, the gap between germline ends came to 9 bases. CDR1 and CDR2 from the germline V gene are SGHTA and FQGNSA. The CDR3 nucleotides are TGTGCCAGCAGCTTCGCCGGGGGAACTAATGAAAAACTGTTTTTT. As protein: CASSFAGGTNEKLFF. The whole variable domain, remainder taken from reference TRBV7-2 and TRBJ1-4, is GAGVSQSPSNKVTEKGKDVELRCDPISGHTALYWYRQSLGQGLEFLIYFQGNSAPDKSGLPSDRFSAERTGGSVSTLTIQRTQQEDSAVYLCASSFAGGTNEKLFFGSGTQLSVL.

The chain joins TRBV5-1 to TRBJ1-5, with a tentative D call TRBD1 (5 bases). Germline V gives CDR1 SGHRS, CDR2 YFSETQ. There are 13 residues in the CDR3. Between the trimmed V and J ends, which lost 7 bases and 6 bases, there was a span of 14 bases. The chain's CDR3 is CASSIREGQPQHF. The CDR3 coding sequence is TGCGCCAGCTCCATCAGGGAGGGTCAGCCCCAGCATTTT.

J is TRBJ2-5 and V is TRBV11-2; D might be TRBD2 (6 bases). CDR3 size: 15 residues. Germline loops: CDR1 SGHAT, CDR2 FQNNGV. V shed 5 bases and J shed 4 bases, with 17 bases lying between them. The CDR3 region has the DNA TGTGCCAGCAGCGCGACTAGAGGGGTTAGAGAGACCCAGTACTTC. It encodes CASSATRGVRETQYF.

The J gene is TRBJ2-7, the V gene TRBV4-2; 7 bases agree with TRBD1. Trimming took 0 bases from V and 7 from J; bases not matched to a gene: 9. Germline CDR1 and CDR2: LGHNA and YNFKEQ. This CDR3 spans 15 amino acids. The CDR3 nucleotides are TGTGCCAGCAGCCAAGAAGACAGGGCCTTGGGGGAGCAGTACTTC. Its protein is CASSQEDRALGEQYF.

The chain links TRBV28 to TRBJ2-7; D is ambiguous. Trimming removed 2 bases from V and 3 bases from J, with 8 bases in between. The CDR3 loop spans 13 amino acids. The germline V gene encodes CDR1 MDHEN and CDR2 SYDVKM. The DNA of the CDR3 is TGTGCCAGCAGTTTAATAAACAGCTACGAGCAGTACTTC. Protein sequence: CASSLINSYEQYF.